Listed below are T cell receptor beta chains from one sample, sequenced in a study of PD-L1 blockade in urothelial cancer. TCRdb's copy holds only in-frame clones and misses some; the assay was immunoSEQ multiplex PCR. The sample holds nearly 50,000 clones, approximately 81% seen once. The sequencing used PBMCs, collected around atezolizumab (anti-PD-L1) treatment. These TCRs come from a man in his sixties or seventies with urothelial cancer. Each CDR3 is given with its conserved first and last residue. A D gene is named only where the DNA matches it firmly.

V gene	D gene	J gene	CDR3 protein
TRBV11-3	-	TRBJ2-5	CASSLGQQETQYF
TRBV7-6	-	TRBJ2-1	CASSGTTPGRGSLDEQFF
TRBV4-1	-	TRBJ2-3	CASSQDWRDSTDTQYF
TRBV10-2	-	TRBJ1-5	CASSDWSQPQHF
TRBV7-8	-	TRBJ2-1	CASSPRLASYNEQFF
TRBV9	-	TRBJ2-5	CASSLSTGDRGTQYF
TRBV2	TRBD2	TRBJ2-5	CASSGISGRETQYF
TRBV28	-	TRBJ1-5	CASRLTGSNQPQHF
TRBV19	TRBD1	TRBJ1-5	CASSMTGADYNQPQHF
TRBV19	TRBD1	TRBJ2-7	CASSSTSTGGEQYF
TRBV5-1	-	TRBJ1-3	CASSLSLGGTPSRSGNTIYF
TRBV18	TRBD1	TRBJ2-1	CASSLQGARIRNEQFF